These 14 T cell receptor beta chains came from one sample sequenced in a study of T cells in Graves' hyperthyroidism and ophthalmopathy. Amplification targeted TCR beta CDR3 regions from RNA transcripts. TCR CDR3 underwent first-round RT-PCR with the HTBI primer set. Each CDR3 protein gets one entry after TCRdb re-called the multiplex PCR reads with MiXCR. This table holds hundreds of thousands of distinct CDR3 sequences, 13% to 15% found once. Source material: blood. The receptors come from a woman aged 40 to 55 with Graves' hyperthyroidism.

This sequence joins TRBV9 and TRBJ2-7; 15 bases fit TRBD2. The CDR3 runs to 19 residues. With V trimmed by 4 bases and J by 0 bases, 11 bases remained unmatched. From germline, CDR1 is SGDLS and CDR2 YYNGEE. CDR3 sequence reads: CASSPRTSGRAFFSYEQYF. CDR3 nucleotides: TGTGCCAGCAGCCCTCGGACTAGCGGGAGGGCCTTCTTCTCCTACGAGCAGTACTTC.

This clonotype came up a few times. This chain joins TRBV24-1 and TRBJ1-2; TRBD1 matches at 8 bases. With 4 bases clipped from V and 8 bases from J, the junction kept 8 bases outside the gene matches. From germline, CDR1 is KGHDR and CDR2 SFDVKD. The CDR3 consists of 14 residues. DNA for the CDR3: TGTGCCACCAGTGACCCCGGGACAGGACGCGGCTACACCTTC. Encoded protein: CATSDPGTGRGYTF.

This clonotype was found many times. This sequence joins TRBV28 and TRBJ2-7, with D unclear. From germline, CDR1 is MDHEN and CDR2 SYDVKM. The length of the CDR3 is 15 residues. Trimming pared 3 bases from V and 0 bases from J, leaving 12 bases between. CDR3 bases: TGTGCCAGCAGTTTGGTACTCCTAGGCTCCTACGAGCAGTACTTC. It encodes CASSLVLLGSYEQYF.

V and J are TRBV6-1 and TRBJ2-4; D not resolved. The CDR3 has 16 residues. Trimming shortened V by 2 bases and J by 5 bases, and 16 bases separated the two germline ends. Germline V gives CDR1 MNHNS, CDR2 SASEGT. This CDR3 is CASSELSTTWENIQYF. CDR3 DNA: TGTGCCAGCAGTGAACTTAGTACTACGTGGGAAAACATTCAGTACTTC.

This clonotype has ten or more counts. The CDR3, as DNA: TGTGCCAGCAGCTCGCCGCTAGCGGGAGTAGAGACCCAGTACTTC. This translates into CASSSPLAGVETQYF. The chain links TRBV11-3 to TRBJ2-5; 10 bases map to TRBD2. Germline loops: CDR1 SGHNT, CDR2 YENEEA. Trimming cost V 4 bases and J 4 bases; bases outside gene matches: 6. The CDR3 spans 15 residues.

This clonotype has at least ten counts. For the CDR3, the DNA is TGTGCCAGCAACAGGGAGATTACCTACGAGCAGTACTTC. This gives the protein CASNREITYEQYF. The chain employs TRBV28 and TRBJ2-7; D is perhaps TRBD1 (6 bases). This CDR3 is built from 13 residues. Germline CDR1 reads MDHEN; CDR2 reads SYDVKM. V lost 7 bases to trimming and J lost 2 bases, with 12 bases between them.

The gene calls are TRBV5-4 and TRBJ2-6; the match to TRBD1 covers 9 bases. Per germline, CDR1 SGHNT and CDR2 YYREEE (reference sequence). The CDR3 spans 17 residues. Trimming removed 5 bases from V and 0 bases from J; junction bases left unmatched: 6. For the CDR3, the DNA is TGTGCCAGCAGACCGGACAGGGGCAACTCTGGGGCCAACGTCCTGACTTTC. Translating it yields CASRPDRGNSGANVLTF.

The table lists this clonotype with a few counts. The chain joins TRBV9 to TRBJ2-7, with 7 bases fitting TRBD1. V trimming: 0 bases; J trimming: 3 bases; junction bases outside the gene matches: 12. Germline values: CDR1 SGDLS, CDR2 YYNGEE. The CDR3 has 17 residues. The CDR3, as DNA: TGTGCCAGCAGCGTAGCAGACAGGGCGACCCCTTACTACGAGCAGTACTTC. Its translation: CASSVADRATPYYEQYF. The full variable domain, in which reference TRBV9 and TRBJ2-7 provide the parts outside the CDR3, is DSGVTQTPKHLITATGQRVTLRCSPRSGDLSVYWYQQSLDQGLQFLIQYYNGEERAKGNILERFSAQQFPDLHSELNLSSLELGDSALYFCASSVADRATPYYEQYFGPGTRLTVT.

This sequence joins TRBV5-1 and TRBJ2-5; D is possibly TRBD1 or TRBD2 (5 bases each). Between the trimmed V and J ends, which lost 0 bases and 1 base, there was a span of 13 bases. Germline V gene sequence: CDR1 SGHRS, CDR2 YFSETQ. This CDR3 has 16 residues. The CDR3 bases are TGCGCCAGCAGCTTGGGACCCGGGACCGGCCAAGAGACCCAGTACTTC. This codes for CASSLGPGTGQETQYF.

This clonotype appeared a few times. The CDR3 coding sequence is TGTGCCAGCAGCTTAAGGAGAAGAGGGATGAACACTGAAGCTTTCTTT. Protein product: CASSLRRRGMNTEAFF. The rearrangement joins TRBV7-9 to TRBJ1-1; no clear D. CDR1 and CDR2 (germline): SEHNR, FQNEAQ (reference sequence). The CDR3 length is 16 residues. V shed 2 bases and J shed 0 bases, with 13 bases lying between them.

This clonotype appeared many times. The chain carries TRBV30 and TRBJ1-2; 9 nucleotides agree with TRBD1. Germline V gene sequence: CDR1 GTSNPN, CDR2 SVGIG (reference sequence). CDR3 length equals 15 residues. Germline trimming cut 1 base from V and 7 bases from J; bases unmatched to any gene: 10. The CDR3 protein is CAWSATGGPIGGYTF. CDR3 nucleotide sequence: TGTGCCTGGAGTGCGACAGGGGGGCCCATAGGTGGCTACACCTTC.

The chain joins TRBV6-1 to TRBJ2-7; D uncertain. The CDR3 is 14 amino acids. The ends were cut back, 1 base at V and 6 bases at J, with 13 bases in the middle. In germline, CDR1 is MNHNS, CDR2 SASEGT. The CDR3 DNA sequence: TGTGCCAGCAGTGAAGGAAGACGAGTGGGCGAGCAGTACTTC. This encodes CASSEGRRVGEQYF.

Details on this clonotype: A much larger clone differs from this one at a single base, so this may be a read error. Because it lacks the conserved phenylalanine or tryptophan at the end, this CDR3 is likely a read error. This rearrangement joins TRBV7-9 to TRBJ1-2, with 9 nucleotides matching TRBD1. This CDR3 has 14 residues. After removal of 2 bases from V and 6 bases from J, the junction contained 4 bases not matched to a gene. Per the germline V gene, CDR1 is SEHNR and CDR2 is FQNEAQ (reference sequence). The CDR3 reads CASSLTGGGDGYTL. CDR3 in DNA: TGTGCCAGCAGCTTAACAGGGGGCGGAGATGGCTACACCCTC.

This clonotype was picked up many times. This chain connects TRBV28 to TRBJ2-1, with D perhaps being TRBD1 or TRBD2 (5 bases each). Per germline, CDR1 MDHEN and CDR2 SYDVKM. This CDR3 comprises 13 residues. Trimming took 6 bases from V and 4 from J, leaving 10 bases between them. The CDR3 DNA is TGTGCCAGCAGGCCGGGACCTTACAATGAGCAGTTCTTC. It specifies CASRPGPYNEQFF.